A selection of T cell receptor beta chains follows, all from one sample in a study of T cell responses to AZD1222 COVID-19 vaccine. Libraries were prepared by immunoSEQ multiplex PCR; TCRdb keeps only in-frame clonotypes and omits some of them. The sample comprises over 130,000 clones, roughly 92% of which are singletons, and approximately 4.8% rests with the top ten. Sequenced material: peripheral blood, taken on day 0 of AZD1222 vaccination. Receptors were obtained from an adult in good health. CDR3s include the opening cysteine and the closing phenylalanine or tryptophan. Fields, in order: CDR3 protein, D gene, V gene, J gene. The D gene is left open where the match is weak.

CDR3aa: CAISESGREGHYGYTF; d_gene: -; v_gene: TRBV10-3; j_gene: TRBJ1-2
CDR3aa: CASSSGQPYNEQFF; d_gene: TRBD1; v_gene: TRBV7-2; j_gene: TRBJ2-1
CDR3aa: CAISEPTGGVSGGKETQYF; d_gene: -; v_gene: TRBV10-3; j_gene: TRBJ2-5
CDR3aa: CATSRDRSTGYGYTF; d_gene: -; v_gene: TRBV15; j_gene: TRBJ1-2
CDR3aa: CASRGTADNYGYTF; d_gene: -; v_gene: TRBV28; j_gene: TRBJ1-2
CDR3aa: CASGTVVGIQYF; d_gene: -; v_gene: TRBV2; j_gene: TRBJ2-4
CDR3aa: CASSFRVGGTDTQYF; d_gene: -; v_gene: TRBV7-9; j_gene: TRBJ2-3
CDR3aa: CASSLEQGGWNEQFF; d_gene: -; v_gene: TRBV7-2; j_gene: TRBJ2-1
CDR3aa: CASSSLRGGAEAFF; d_gene: TRBD1; v_gene: TRBV5-4; j_gene: TRBJ1-1
CDR3aa: CASSLTPVGQYF; d_gene: -; v_gene: TRBV7-8; j_gene: TRBJ2-7
CDR3aa: CASSDRTDYGYTF; d_gene: -; v_gene: TRBV7-9; j_gene: TRBJ1-2
CDR3aa: CASSLEVNYGYTF; d_gene: -; v_gene: TRBV5-1; j_gene: TRBJ1-2
CDR3aa: CASSNREYGYTF; d_gene: -; v_gene: TRBV6-5; j_gene: TRBJ1-2
CDR3aa: CASSFTGTGDYEQYF; d_gene: -; v_gene: TRBV5-4; j_gene: TRBJ2-7
CDR3aa: CASSPTPNTEAFF; d_gene: -; v_gene: TRBV7-9; j_gene: TRBJ1-1
CDR3aa: CASSFSGTKDTDTQYF; d_gene: TRBD2; v_gene: TRBV5-1; j_gene: TRBJ2-3
CDR3aa: CASSPAPGVFEAFF; d_gene: -; v_gene: TRBV6-5; j_gene: TRBJ1-1
CDR3aa: CASSGGQGISTDTQYF; d_gene: TRBD1; v_gene: TRBV4-1; j_gene: TRBJ2-3
CDR3aa: CAVWMGQPNQPQHF; d_gene: -; v_gene: TRBV10-3; j_gene: TRBJ1-5
CDR3aa: CASSFGTLNEKLFF; d_gene: -; v_gene: TRBV27; j_gene: TRBJ1-4
CDR3aa: CASSRGLAGGSYEQYF; d_gene: TRBD2; v_gene: TRBV18; j_gene: TRBJ2-7
CDR3aa: CASSLLGGQGSDEQFF; d_gene: TRBD1; v_gene: TRBV7-2; j_gene: TRBJ2-1
CDR3aa: CASSEEQGAQTQYF; d_gene: TRBD1; v_gene: TRBV10-2; j_gene: TRBJ2-5
CDR3aa: CSVGGTTQETQYF; d_gene: -; v_gene: TRBV29-1; j_gene: TRBJ2-5
CDR3aa: CASSIDRYNQPQHF; d_gene: -; v_gene: TRBV19; j_gene: TRBJ1-5
CDR3aa: CASSQSSADYTF; d_gene: -; v_gene: TRBV4-2; j_gene: TRBJ1-2
CDR3aa: CASSLQGQGGWETQYF; d_gene: -; v_gene: TRBV7-2; j_gene: TRBJ2-5
CDR3aa: CASSLAQGPSHGYTF; d_gene: -; v_gene: TRBV5-1; j_gene: TRBJ1-2
CDR3aa: CASSLATGLSYNEQFF; d_gene: -; v_gene: TRBV5-5; j_gene: TRBJ2-1
CDR3aa: CASRRPSDPRDEQYF; d_gene: -; v_gene: TRBV6-5; j_gene: TRBJ2-7
CDR3aa: CASSDPGTSLYEQYF; d_gene: TRBD2; v_gene: TRBV10-1; j_gene: TRBJ2-7
CDR3aa: CASRPTGGEYNEQYF; d_gene: TRBD1; v_gene: TRBV10-3; j_gene: TRBJ2-7
CDR3aa: CASRAGQSKNIQYF; d_gene: -; v_gene: TRBV19; j_gene: TRBJ2-4
CDR3aa: CASSLGTGRNEQFF; d_gene: TRBD1; v_gene: TRBV5-1; j_gene: TRBJ2-1
CDR3aa: CASSLADREAFF; d_gene: -; v_gene: TRBV5-6; j_gene: TRBJ1-1
CDR3aa: CASSPGGLEQFF; d_gene: -; v_gene: TRBV7-9; j_gene: TRBJ2-1
CDR3aa: CSVAGVASGYTF; d_gene: -; v_gene: TRBV29-1; j_gene: TRBJ1-2
CDR3aa: CASSPKPGQGARVYTEAFF; d_gene: TRBD1; v_gene: TRBV18; j_gene: TRBJ1-1
CDR3aa: CASSFPGDYNEQFF; d_gene: -; v_gene: TRBV5-4; j_gene: TRBJ2-1
CDR3aa: CASSLDVSLNQPQHF; d_gene: -; v_gene: TRBV5-1; j_gene: TRBJ1-5
CDR3aa: CASSLTGGGYEQYF; d_gene: TRBD1; v_gene: TRBV27; j_gene: TRBJ2-7
CDR3aa: CASSEVASGSPEQYF; d_gene: TRBD2; v_gene: TRBV6-4; j_gene: TRBJ2-7